This paragraph covers one TCR beta chain sequence. No antigen is known for it. This record comes from a study of cytomegalovirus exposure and HLA in healthy donors. Whole-study results and caveats: Among the CMV-associated chains, three were confirmed in vitro as specific for CMV antigens.

Clones were sequenced by immunoSEQ multiplex PCR, and TCRdb holds only the in-frame ones, with some missing. The profile shows some 110,000 clones, about 85% of them singletons. The sequencing input was PBMCs. This TCR came from a man aged 18 to 30 in good health and CMV-seropositive.

CDR3 DNA: TGTGCCAGCCGTCAGGGAAACTATGGCTACACCTTC. Encoded protein: CASRQGNYGYTF. The chain employs TRBV5-4 and TRBJ1-2, with a tentative D call TRBD1 (5 bases). Germline-derived CDR1 and CDR2 are SGHNT and YYREEE (reference sequence). This CDR3 comprises 12 residues. V shed 7 bases and J shed 2 bases, with 9 bases lying between them.